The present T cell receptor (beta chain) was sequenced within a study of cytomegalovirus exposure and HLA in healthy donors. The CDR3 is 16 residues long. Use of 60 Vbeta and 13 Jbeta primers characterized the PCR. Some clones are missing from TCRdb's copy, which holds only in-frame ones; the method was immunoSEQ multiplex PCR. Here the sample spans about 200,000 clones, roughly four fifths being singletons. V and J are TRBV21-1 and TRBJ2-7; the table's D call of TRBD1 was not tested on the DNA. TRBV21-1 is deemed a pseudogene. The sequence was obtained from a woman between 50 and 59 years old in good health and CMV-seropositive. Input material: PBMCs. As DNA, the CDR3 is TGTGCCAGCAGCAAACATAACCTCCGGGACAACTACGAGCAGTACTTC. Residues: CASSKHNLRDNYEQYF.